Included here is one TCR beta chain sequence, with context. The CDR3 totals 19 residues. After removal of 1 base from V and 1 base from J, the junction contained 13 bases not matched to a gene. Per germline, CDR1 SGHKS and CDR2 YYEKEE (reference sequence). Amplification of TCR beta CDR3 regions was performed using RNA transcripts as template. First-round RT-PCR with HTBI primers amplified the TCR CDR3 region. In TCRdb, the multiplex PCR reads were re-called with MiXCR into one record per CDR3 protein. The table shows 350,000 to 400,000 distinct CDR3 sequences, with 14% to 15% occurring only once. The record originates from a study of T cells in Graves' hyperthyroidism and ophthalmopathy. The PBMCs were sourced from fresh peripheral blood (about 9.7 ml).

The sequence came from a woman aged 30 to 39 with Graves' hyperthyroidism. The sequencing sample was made of blood. The V gene is TRBV5-5, the J gene TRBJ2-1, with 8 positions matching TRBD2. CDR3: CASSLQLSSAGESYNEQFF. The CDR3 region has the DNA TGTGCCAGCAGCTTGCAGTTAAGCTCAGCGGGAGAGTCCTACAATGAGCAGTTCTTC.